The 29 T cell receptor beta chains listed next were all sequenced from one sample in a study of human T cells and chemical hapten exposure. MiXCR, run by TCRdb on the RACE reads, gives a single entry per CDR3 protein. Seen here are fewer than 150,000 distinct CDR3 sequences, around 11% observed once, and the top ten hold 1.3% to 1.5%. Time point reported: patch test 2, 6 weeks after DPC sensitization. Treatment reported: therapeutic diphenylcyclopropenone sensitization with weekly scalp DPC. The source was whole blood, collected in connection with sensitization to the hapten diphenylcyclopropenone (DPC). Receptor source: a woman between 45 and 60 years old with alopecia areata. Some clones in this sample may be carry-over from other donors' samples.

The V call is TRBV20-1, the J call TRBJ1-1, with D tentatively TRBD1 (6 bases). Trimming cost V 3 bases and J 5 bases, with 10 bases left between them. This CDR3 is 12 amino acids long. Germline V gene sequence: CDR1 DFQATT, CDR2 SNEGSKA (reference sequence). CDR3 sequence (DNA): TGCAGTGCTAGGCCAGGGGAAACTGAAGCTTTCTTT. Amino acid sequence: CSARPGETEAFF.

The chain employs TRBV20-1 and TRBJ1-6; D is unclear. Germline CDR1 DFQATT, CDR2 SNEGSKA (reference sequence). Trimming took 0 bases from V and 6 from J, leaving 15 bases between them. The CDR3 consists of 16 residues. For the CDR3, the DNA is TGCAGTGCTAGAGAGGGAGGCGAGGTTGCTAATTCACCCCTCCACTTT. It encodes CSAREGGEVANSPLHF.

J is TRBJ1-5 and V is TRBV6-2 or TRBV6-3; 12 bases are a match to TRBD1. The V gene's germline CDR1 is MNHEY and CDR2 SVGEGT. This CDR3 has 19 residues. Germline trimming cut 2 bases from V and 2 bases from J; bases unmatched to any gene: 10. The CDR3 reads CASSYMPGTGGLGNQPQHF. The CDR3 bases are TGTGCCAGCAGTTACATGCCGGGGACAGGGGGCTTGGGCAATCAGCCCCAGCATTTT.

This clonotype was counted only a few times. V gene TRBV30 combines with J gene TRBJ2-7, with TRBD2 as a possible D gene (6 bases). There are 14 residues in the CDR3. V was shortened by 0 bases and J by 6 bases, with 15 bases between the two germline ends. In germline, CDR1 is GTSNPN, CDR2 SVGIG (reference sequence). CDR3 DNA sequence: TGTGCCTGGAGTGTACGACAGTCGGGAGCCGAGCAGTACTTC. Translation gives CAWSVRQSGAEQYF. The entire variable domain, with the rest obtained from reference TRBV30 and TRBJ2-7, is as follows: SQTIHQWPATLVQPVGSPLSLECTVEGTSNPNLYWYRQAAGRGLQLLFYSVGIGQISSEVPQNLSASRPQDRQFILSSKKLLLSDSGFYLCAWSVRQSGAEQYFGPGTRLTVT.

V is TRBV7-3 and J is TRBJ2-3; D is possibly TRBD2 (5 bases). V was pared by 2 bases and J by 0 bases, with 15 bases between. This CDR3 has 17 residues. Germline V CDR1 and CDR2: SGHTA, FQGTGA. The CDR3 bases are TGTGCCAGCAGCTTAGAAGGACTGCGGGTGAGCACAGATACGCAGTATTTT. This sequence encodes CASSLEGLRVSTDTQYF.

This clonotype was seen only a few times. V gene TRBV7-3 combines with J gene TRBJ2-1; TRBD2 agrees at 8 bases. Germline CDR1 SGHTA, CDR2 FQGTGA. The CDR3 runs 15 residues. V dropped 4 bases and J dropped 3; count of bases not matched to a gene: 5. The CDR3 loop is CASSWPGTSYNEQFF. The CDR3 nucleotides read TGTGCCAGCAGCTGGCCCGGGACTAGCTACAATGAGCAGTTCTTC.

This clonotype came up many times. The chain employs TRBV20-1 and TRBJ1-6, with TRBD1 matching over 8 bases. Germline loops: CDR1 DFQATT, CDR2 SNEGSKA (reference sequence). The CDR3 runs to 15 residues. With V trimmed by 1 base and J by 5 bases, 4 bases remained unmatched. The CDR3 sequence: CSARGQGANNSPLHF. In DNA, the CDR3 is TGCAGTGCTAGAGGGCAGGGGGCGAATAATTCACCCCTCCACTTT.

This clonotype turned up a few times. The chain employs TRBV27 and TRBJ2-1; 16 bases map to TRBD2. The germline gives CDR1 MNHEY, CDR2 SMNVEV (reference sequence). V was pared by 5 bases and J by 2 bases, with 6 bases of the junction left unmatched. The CDR3 length is 18 residues. The chain's CDR3 is CASSPGTSGRGAYNEQFF. The CDR3 nucleotides are TGTGCCAGCAGTCCGGGGACTAGCGGGAGGGGCGCCTACAATGAGCAGTTCTTC.

About this clonotype itself: An end of the junction differs from the germline gene, which may be a read error. The CDR3 reads CTTSGGPNTGELFF. In DNA form, the CDR3 reads TGTACCACTTCGGGGGGCCCGAACACCGGGGAGCTGTTTTTT. This chain joins TRBV15 and TRBJ2-2; D perhaps matches TRBD2 (7 bases). The CDR3 loop spans 14 amino acids. The germline gives CDR1 LNHNV, CDR2 YYDKDF (reference sequence).

This chain joins TRBV27 and TRBJ1-5; no clear D gene. The germline V and J ends were trimmed by 8 bases and 3 bases, with 14 bases remaining between them. The CDR3 spans 14 residues. Per germline, CDR1 MNHEY and CDR2 SMNVEV (reference sequence). The CDR3 nucleotides are TGTGCCAGCTGCCCTTTGAGTGCCAATCAGCCCCAGCATTTT. This gives the protein CASCPLSANQPQHF.

This sequence joins TRBV7-6 and TRBJ2-1; 8 positions agree with TRBD2. The germline gives CDR1 SGHVS, CDR2 FNYEAQ. V shed 1 base and J 2 bases; nucleotides not matched to a gene: 1. The CDR3 is 15 residues long. Here the CDR3 reads CASSLDGRAYNEQFF. The CDR3 nucleotides are TGTGCCAGCAGCTTAGACGGGAGGGCCTACAATGAGCAGTTCTTC.

This clonotype was picked up a small number of times. The chain has TRBV4-2 and TRBJ1-4; 8 bases are shared with TRBD1. Germline V gene sequence: CDR1 LGHNA, CDR2 YNFKEQ. The CDR3 extends over 15 amino acids. Trimming cost V 1 base and J 8 bases; bases outside gene matches: 6. The CDR3 sequence: CASSQVGTGGEKLFF. The DNA of the CDR3 is TGTGCCAGCAGCCAAGTTGGGACAGGAGGCGAAAAACTGTTTTTT.

This clonotype was seen more than once but under ten times. The chain employs TRBV11-2 and TRBJ2-1; 7 bases map to TRBD2. Germline-derived CDR1 and CDR2 are SGHAT and FQNNGV. This CDR3 contains 15 residues. The ends lost 2 bases at V and 3 bases at J; junction bases unmatched: 4. The CDR3 reads CASSLSGRHYNEQFF. As DNA, the CDR3 is TGTGCCAGCAGCTTATCCGGGAGGCACTACAATGAGCAGTTCTTC.

The chain employs TRBV2 and TRBJ2-2; D may be TRBD1 or TRBD2 (5 bases each). Trimming left V 2 bases short and J 0 bases short, with 7 bases between. Germline assignment: CDR1 SNHLY and CDR2 FYNNEI. This CDR3 has 15 amino acids. CDR3 nucleotides: TGTGCCAGCAGTGAACGGGGCCCGAACACCGGGGAGCTGTTTTTT. Amino acid sequence: CASSERGPNTGELFF.

In its sample, this clonotype was seen many times. DNA of the CDR3: TGCAGCGTTGTAGGGGCTTTGAACACTGAAGCTTTCTTT. Translated: CSVVGALNTEAFF. The chain recombines TRBV29-1 with TRBJ1-1; TRBD1 is a possible D gene (5 bases). V was shortened by 4 bases and J by 0 bases, with 9 bases between the two germline ends. CDR1 is SQVTM, CDR2 ANQGSEA, per germline. This CDR3 has 13 amino acids.

This clonotype showed up many times. The chain has TRBV6-6 and TRBJ1-3; a possible D gene is TRBD1 (6 bases). This CDR3 has 15 amino acids. Germline assignment: CDR1 MNHNY and CDR2 SVGAGI (reference sequence). The V end was cut by 6 bases, the J end by 3 bases, with 15 bases between. The CDR3 protein is CASRTQQGFGNTIYF. CDR3 coding DNA: TGTGCCAGCAGGACACAACAGGGATTTGGAAACACCATATATTTT.

This clonotype has at least ten counts. This chain joins TRBV7-9 and TRBJ2-3; maybe TRBD2 (5 bases). The V and J ends lost 1 base and 2 bases respectively, with 7 bases between them. Germline loops: CDR1 SEHNR, CDR2 FQNEAQ (reference sequence). This CDR3 spans 14 amino acids. CDR3 coding DNA: TGTGCCAGCAGCTTAGGACTACCCACAGATACGCAGTATTTT. This encodes CASSLGLPTDTQYF.

A few counts support this clonotype. The rearrangement links TRBV7-3 to TRBJ2-3, with 12 positions matching TRBD2. After removal of 5 bases from V and 4 bases from J, the junction contained 10 bases not matched to a gene. The CDR3 has 17 residues. Germline assignment: CDR1 SGHTA and CDR2 FQGTGA. Here the CDR3 reads CASSAMTSGSLADTQYF. CDR3 DNA: TGTGCCAGCAGCGCCATGACTAGCGGGAGCCTCGCAGATACGCAGTATTTT. Complete variable domain (other parts from reference TRBV7-3 and TRBJ2-3): GAGVSQTPSNKVTEKGKYVELRCDPISGHTALYWYRQSLGQGPEFLIYFQGTGAADDSGLPNDRFFAVRPEGSVSTLKIQRTERGDSAVYLCASSAMTSGSLADTQYFGPGTRLTVL.

The chain recombines TRBV4-1 with TRBJ2-1, with 11 bases matching TRBD2. Germline V gives CDR1 MGHRA, CDR2 YSYEKL. V shed 4 bases and J 0 bases; nucleotides not matched to a gene: 11. The CDR3 extends over 19 amino acids. The CDR3 DNA is TGCGCCAGCAGCCCGCGTGTAGCGGGAGGGCCCGGCTCCTACAATGAGCAGTTCTTC. Translation gives CASSPRVAGGPGSYNEQFF.

Here the CDR3 reads CSVRGQGASNTGELFF. The CDR3 DNA sequence: TGCAGCGTTAGAGGACAGGGGGCTTCGAACACCGGGGAGCTGTTTTTT. This chain connects TRBV29-1 to TRBJ2-2; 11 nucleotides align to TRBD1. The V segment lost 5 bases and the J segment 0 bases; nucleotides outside the gene matches: 5. CDR3 size: 16 residues. Germline V gene data show CDR1 as SQVTM and CDR2 as ANQGSEA.

This chain links TRBV7-6 with TRBJ1-2; D might be TRBD1 (5 bases). Trimming left V 6 bases short and J 6 bases short, with 11 bases between. CDR3 size: 12 residues. Germline V lookup: CDR1 SGHVS, CDR2 FNYEAQ. DNA of the CDR3: TGTGCCAGCAGTAATCGGGGGAATGGCTACACCTTC. It codes for CASSNRGNGYTF.

This clonotype was observed a single time. V is TRBV27 and J is TRBJ1-2; 9 bases match TRBD1. The CDR3 loop spans 19 amino acids. With V trimmed by 4 bases and J by 1 base, 16 bases remained unmatched. Germline V lookup: CDR1 MNHEY, CDR2 SMNVEV (reference sequence). The CDR3: CASSSLAGTGSPYNYGYTF. DNA of the CDR3: TGTGCCAGCAGTTCGTTGGCCGGGACAGGGTCCCCCTATAACTATGGCTACACCTTC.

The table lists this clonotype with a few counts. The V call is TRBV24-1, the J call TRBJ2-1, with TRBD1 matching over 8 bases. Germline CDR1 is KGHDR and CDR2 is SFDVKD. The CDR3 runs 15 residues. Trimming removed 5 bases from V and 7 bases from J; junction bases left unmatched: 9. CDR3 region: CATSAKTGVLNEQFF. The CDR3 DNA is TGTGCCACCAGTGCCAAGACAGGGGTTTTGAATGAGCAGTTCTTC.

This chain joins TRBV18 and TRBJ2-7, with D possibly TRBD1 on 6 matching bases. Germline V gene data show CDR1 as KGHSH and CDR2 as LQKENI. The CDR3 is made up of 12 amino acids. V was trimmed by 2 bases and J by 6 bases, leaving 8 bases between them. In nucleotides, the CDR3 is TGTGCCAGCTCACCAGGGGGCAGCGAGCAGTACTTC. It codes for CASSPGGSEQYF.

About this clonotype: This sequence may be a read error, since a much larger clone differs from it by one base. CDR3 sequence (DNA): TGTGCCAGCAATCAACTAGCGGGGGAGCAGTTCTTC. Protein: CASNQLAGEQFF. V and J are TRBV12-3 or TRBV12-4 and TRBJ2-1, with TRBD2 matching over 10 bases. This CDR3 spans 12 amino acids. With V trimmed by 7 bases and J by 10 bases, 4 bases remained unmatched.

This clonotype showed up many times. The chain employs TRBV7-2 and TRBJ1-1; the D is unclear. The V gene lost 5 bases and the J gene lost 2 bases, with 3 bases spanning the gap. Germline CDR1 reads SGHTA; CDR2 reads FQGNSA. This CDR3 region has 11 residues. CDR3 region: CASSVNTEAFF. Here the CDR3 DNA reads TGTGCCAGCAGCGTAAACACTGAAGCTTTCTTT.

This clonotype was recorded a few times. The V call is TRBV18, the J call TRBJ1-2, with a weak D call TRBD1 (6 bases). Trimming cost V 3 bases and J 0 bases, with 17 bases left between them. The V gene's germline CDR1 is KGHSH and CDR2 LQKENI. There are 17 residues in the CDR3. CDR3 sequence reads: CASSPGVAGTTNYGYTF. In DNA form, the CDR3 reads TGTGCCAGCTCACCGGGAGTGGCCGGGACAACTAACTATGGCTACACCTTC.

This clonotype has only a few counts. The chain carries TRBV6-1 and TRBJ2-3, with D tentatively TRBD1 (6 bases). CDR1 and CDR2 (germline): MNHNS, SASEGT. Trimming took 2 bases from V and 5 from J, leaving 11 bases between them. The CDR3 has 14 amino acids. The CDR3 nucleotides read TGTGCCAGCAGTGAATACAGGGTCCTAGATACGCAGTATTTT. Translation gives CASSEYRVLDTQYF.

This clonotype occurred many times. V gene TRBV6-2 or TRBV6-3 combines with J gene TRBJ1-5, with a weak D call TRBD1 (6 bases). The CDR3 spans 13 residues. V lost 4 bases to trimming and J lost 7 bases, with 11 bases between them. Germline-derived CDR1 and CDR2 are MNHEY and SVGEGT. CDR3 sequence: CASSSAGAQPQHF. The CDR3, as DNA: TGTGCCAGCAGTTCGGCAGGGGCCCAGCCCCAGCATTTT.